This TCR beta chain was identified during a study of OX40 agonist ivuxolimab in advanced cancers. Findings of the study overall: CD8+ T cells (on average) carried more expanded clones than CD4+ T cells.

Blood specimens came from baseline, cycle 4 day 1, and cycle 7 day 1. Sequencing used immunoSEQ multiplex PCR; TCRdb keeps in-frame clones, though not all of them. The sample consists of 90,000 to 130,000 clones, about nine tenths of them appearing once. Germline values: CDR1 MNHEY, CDR2 SVGAGI. Trimming removed 2 bases at V and 4 bases at J, with 8 bases between. This CDR3 is 13 amino acids long. Notes on this clone: Its antigen is still unknown.

This chain connects TRBV6-5 to TRBJ1-2, with D perhaps matching TRBD1 (5 bases). The input for sequencing was CD4+ or CD8+ T cells sorted from blood, taken in a trial of the OX40 agonist ivuxolimab. This receptor was identified in an adult with an advanced solid tumor such as melanoma, head and neck, liver or kidney cancer. The DNA for the CDR3 is TGTGCCAGCAGTTACGAGGGGTCCTATGGCTACACCTTC. Translation gives CASSYEGSYGYTF.